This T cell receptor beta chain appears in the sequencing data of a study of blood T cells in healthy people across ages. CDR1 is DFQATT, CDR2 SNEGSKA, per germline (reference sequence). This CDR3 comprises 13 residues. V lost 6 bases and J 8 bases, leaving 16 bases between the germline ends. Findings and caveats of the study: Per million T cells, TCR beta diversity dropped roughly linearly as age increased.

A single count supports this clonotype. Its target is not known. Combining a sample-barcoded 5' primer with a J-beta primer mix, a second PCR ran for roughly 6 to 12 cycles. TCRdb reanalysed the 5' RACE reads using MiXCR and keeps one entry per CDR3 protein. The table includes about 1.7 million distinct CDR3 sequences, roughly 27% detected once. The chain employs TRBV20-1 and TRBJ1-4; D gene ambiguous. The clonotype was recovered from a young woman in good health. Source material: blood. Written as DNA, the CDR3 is TGCAGTGCCAATCAGGAGGTAGTGGAAAAACTGTTTTTT. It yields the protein CSANQEVVEKLFF.